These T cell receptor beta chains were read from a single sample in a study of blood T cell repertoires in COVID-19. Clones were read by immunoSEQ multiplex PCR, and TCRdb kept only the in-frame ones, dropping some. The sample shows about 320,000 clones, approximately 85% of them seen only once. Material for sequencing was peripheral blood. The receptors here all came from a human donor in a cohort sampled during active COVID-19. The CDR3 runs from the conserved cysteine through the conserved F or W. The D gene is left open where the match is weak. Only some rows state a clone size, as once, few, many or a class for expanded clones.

CDR3aa: CASSQGQYTEAFF; CDR3nt: TGTGCCAGCAGCCAGGGACAGTACACTGAAGCTTTCTTT; v_gene: TRBV3-1/TRBV3-2; j_gene: TRBJ1-1; d_gene: TRBD1; len: 13; abundance: NA
CDR3aa: CASSQIRGQGFRTEAFF; CDR3nt: TGTGCCAGCAGCCAAATCCGAGGACAGGGCTTTAGGACTGAAGCTTTCTTT; v_gene: TRBV5-6; j_gene: TRBJ1-1; d_gene: TRBD1; len: 17; abundance: NA
CDR3aa: CASSLIFGQGNTGELFF; CDR3nt: TGTGCCAGCAGCTTAATTTTCGGACAGGGGAACACCGGGGAGCTGTTTTTT; v_gene: TRBV7-9; j_gene: TRBJ2-2; d_gene: TRBD1; len: 17; abundance: NA
CDR3aa: CASSEWGTTEAFF; CDR3nt: TGTGCCAGCAGTGAATGGGGGACAACTGAAGCTTTCTTT; v_gene: TRBV6-1; j_gene: TRBJ1-1; d_gene: NA; len: 13; abundance: NA
CDR3aa: CASSRRDSRTYEQYF; CDR3nt: TGTGCCAGCAGCCGCCGGGACAGCCGAACCTACGAGCAGTACTTC; v_gene: TRBV5-4; j_gene: TRBJ2-7; d_gene: TRBD1; len: 15; abundance: NA
CDR3aa: CSAGGRANTEAFF; CDR3nt: TGCAGCGCTGGAGGACGGGCAAACACTGAAGCTTTCTTT; v_gene: TRBV29-1; j_gene: TRBJ1-1; d_gene: NA; len: 13; abundance: NA
CDR3aa: CASSPPGQGVGEQYF; CDR3nt: TGTGCCAGCAGTCCACCGGGACAGGGGGTGGGGGAGCAGTACTTC; v_gene: TRBV27; j_gene: TRBJ2-7; d_gene: TRBD1; len: 15; abundance: NA
CDR3aa: CASSLDRDYGYTF; CDR3nt: TGTGCCAGCAGTCTGGACAGGGACTATGGCTACACCTTC; v_gene: TRBV6-5; j_gene: TRBJ1-2; d_gene: TRBD1; len: 13; abundance: NA
CDR3aa: CASSPQGNYGYTF; CDR3nt: TGTGCCAGCAGCCCACAGGGAAACTATGGCTACACCTTC; v_gene: TRBV14; j_gene: TRBJ1-2; d_gene: NA; len: 13; abundance: few
CDR3aa: CASKSGHYEQYF; CDR3nt: TGTGCCAGCAAATCAGGGCACTACGAGCAGTACTTC; v_gene: TRBV6-5; j_gene: TRBJ2-7; d_gene: NA; len: 12; abundance: NA